This T cell receptor beta chain was captured in a study of blood T cells in healthy people across ages. Study-wide points: It was held that diversity estimates obtained from one million T cells represented underestimates.

Using a J-beta primer mix together with a sample-barcoded 5' primer, a second PCR was run for about 6 to 11 cycles. TCRdb re-derived calls from the 5' RACE reads in MiXCR, one entry per CDR3 protein. The data show roughly 800,000 distinct CDR3 sequences, with 25% seen just once and 9% to 9.5% held by the top ten. The CDR3 loop spans 13 amino acids. Trimming took off 4 bases at V and 6 bases at J, with 10 bases between the two ends. Germline assignment: CDR1 SGHRS and CDR2 YFSETQ. Notes on this clonotype: Its cognate antigen is unknown.

The data also belong to a second study, concerning T cells of mothers and their children. That publication notes: Donation came from a few healthy Caucasian mothers together with their six children. Sequencing returned over 8 million TCR beta CDR3 reads per mother and several million per child. No clones detected were persistent microchimeric T cell clones.

V usage is TRBV5-1 and J usage is TRBJ1-4; the D is unclear. The sequenced sample was blood. The receptor comes from a boy between 10 and 17 years old in good health. The CDR3 region has the DNA TGCGCCAGCAGCCCGTCTCTACATGAAAAACTGTTTTTT. It translates to CASSPSLHEKLFF.